The clone carrying this T cell receptor (beta chain) was observed many times. What it binds is not known. The junction and the germline gene differ at one end; a read error may be behind it. TCRdb re-called the PCR reads through MiXCR, storing one row per CDR3 protein. The sample lists 490,000 or so distinct CDR3 sequences, roughly 26% occurring once. These data originate in a study of molecular identifiers for immune sequencing clone quantification. Points from the study as a whole: Spike-in Jurkat TCR RNA from a single cell reportedly registered among about 1 million naive cells.

Investigators produced naive CD8 libraries from approximately 20,000 to 1,000,000 sorted cells, drawing on 10%, 30% or 50% RNA. For naive CD8 T cells, sorting used the CD8+CD4-CCR7+CD45RA+ phenotype. Germline values: CDR1 MDHEN, CDR2 SYDVKM. The CDR3 is 13 residues long. The sequencing sample was made of naive CD8+ T cells from blood, with Jurkat cell RNA spiked in. Subset of the sample: FACS-sorted CD8+CD4-CCR7+CD45RA+ naive T cells. The TCR originated in a human donor in good health. Some libraries in this study had Jurkat cell RNA spiked in. This chain connects TRBV28 to TRBJ2-5; tentative D call: TRBD2 (5 bases). CDR3 loop: CAGRLAGQETQYF. For the CDR3, the DNA is TGTGCCGGCAGGTTGGCGGGCCAAGAGACCCAGTACTTC.